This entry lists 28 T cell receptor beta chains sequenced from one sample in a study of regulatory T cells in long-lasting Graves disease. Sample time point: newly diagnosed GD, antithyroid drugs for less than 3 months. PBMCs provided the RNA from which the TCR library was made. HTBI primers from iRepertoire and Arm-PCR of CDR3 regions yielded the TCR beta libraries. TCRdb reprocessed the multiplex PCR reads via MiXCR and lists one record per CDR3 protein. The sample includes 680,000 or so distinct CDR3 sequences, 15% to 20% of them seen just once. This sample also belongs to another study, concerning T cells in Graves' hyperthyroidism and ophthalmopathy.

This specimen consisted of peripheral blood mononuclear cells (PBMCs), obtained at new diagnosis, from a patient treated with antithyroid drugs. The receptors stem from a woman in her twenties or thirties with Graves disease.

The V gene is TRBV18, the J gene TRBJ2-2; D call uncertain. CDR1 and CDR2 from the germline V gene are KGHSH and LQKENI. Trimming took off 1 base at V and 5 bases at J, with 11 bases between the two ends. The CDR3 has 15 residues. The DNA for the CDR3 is TGTGCCAGCTCACCACGAACAGTTAGGACCGGGGAGCTGTTTTTT. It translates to CASSPRTVRTGELFF.

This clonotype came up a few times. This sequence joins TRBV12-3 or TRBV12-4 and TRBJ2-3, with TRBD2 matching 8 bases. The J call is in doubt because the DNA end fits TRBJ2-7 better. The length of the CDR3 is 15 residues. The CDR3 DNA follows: TGTGCCAGCAGTTTAATGCGCGGGAGGTTTGACGAGCAGTACTTC. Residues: CASSLMRGRFDEQYF.

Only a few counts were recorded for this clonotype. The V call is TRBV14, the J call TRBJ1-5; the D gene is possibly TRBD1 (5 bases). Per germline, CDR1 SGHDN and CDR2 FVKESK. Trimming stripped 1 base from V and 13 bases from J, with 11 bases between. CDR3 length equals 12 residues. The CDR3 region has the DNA TGTGCCAGCAGCCAAGGGGGCGGCATTCAGCATTTT. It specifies CASSQGGGIQHF. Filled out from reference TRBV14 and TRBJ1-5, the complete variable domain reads EAGVTQFPSHSVIEKGQTVTLRCDPISGHDNLYWYRRVMGKEIKFLLHFVKESKQDESGMPNNRFLAERTGGTYSTLKVQPAELEDSGVYFCASSQGGGIQHFGDGTRLSIL.

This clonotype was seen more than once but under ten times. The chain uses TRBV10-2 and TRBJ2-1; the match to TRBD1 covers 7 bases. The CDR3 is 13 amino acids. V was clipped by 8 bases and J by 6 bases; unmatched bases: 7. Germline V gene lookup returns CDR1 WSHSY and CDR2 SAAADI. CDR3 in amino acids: CASSPRDSNEQFF. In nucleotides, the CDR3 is TGCGCCAGCTCTCCCCGGGACAGCAATGAGCAGTTCTTC.

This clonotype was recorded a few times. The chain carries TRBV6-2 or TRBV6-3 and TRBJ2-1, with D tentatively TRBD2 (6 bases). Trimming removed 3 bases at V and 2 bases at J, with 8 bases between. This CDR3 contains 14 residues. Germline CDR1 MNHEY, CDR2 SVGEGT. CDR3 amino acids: CASSYRRAYNEQFF. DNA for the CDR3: TGTGCCAGCAGTTATAGGAGGGCCTACAATGAGCAGTTCTTC.

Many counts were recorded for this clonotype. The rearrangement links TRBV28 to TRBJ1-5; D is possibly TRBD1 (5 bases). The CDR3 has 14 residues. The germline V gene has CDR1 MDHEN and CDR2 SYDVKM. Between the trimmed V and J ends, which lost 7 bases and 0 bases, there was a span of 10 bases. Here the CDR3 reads CASIRDNSNQPQHF. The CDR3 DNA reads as TGTGCCAGCATCAGGGATAATAGCAATCAGCCCCAGCATTTT.

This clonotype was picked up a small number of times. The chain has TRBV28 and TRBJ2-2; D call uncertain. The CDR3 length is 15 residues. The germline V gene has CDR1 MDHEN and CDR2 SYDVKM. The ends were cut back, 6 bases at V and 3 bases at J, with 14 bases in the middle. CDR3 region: CASRIVRWDTGELFF. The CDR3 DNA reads TGTGCCAGCAGAATAGTGAGATGGGACACCGGGGAGCTGTTTTTT.

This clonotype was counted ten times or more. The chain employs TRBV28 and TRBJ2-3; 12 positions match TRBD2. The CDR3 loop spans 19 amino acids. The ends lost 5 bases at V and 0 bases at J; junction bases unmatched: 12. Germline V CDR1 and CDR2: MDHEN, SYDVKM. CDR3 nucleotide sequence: TGTGCCAGCAGTAAGCGGCGACTAGCGGGAGTGACTAGCACAGATACGCAGTATTTT. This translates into CASSKRRLAGVTSTDTQYF.

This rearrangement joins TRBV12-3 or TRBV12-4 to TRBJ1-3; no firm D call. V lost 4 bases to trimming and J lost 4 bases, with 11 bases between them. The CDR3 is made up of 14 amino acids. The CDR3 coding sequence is TGTGCCAGCAGTTGGGATTTAAGAGGAAACACCATATATTTT. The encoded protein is CASSWDLRGNTIYF.

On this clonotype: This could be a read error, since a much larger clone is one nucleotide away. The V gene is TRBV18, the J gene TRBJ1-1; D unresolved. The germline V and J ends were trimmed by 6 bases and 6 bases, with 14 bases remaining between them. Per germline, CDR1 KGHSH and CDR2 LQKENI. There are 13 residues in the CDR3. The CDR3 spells CASSPQRSAEAFF. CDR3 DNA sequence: TGTGCCAGCTCCCCTCAGCGATCCGCTGAAGCTTTCTTT.

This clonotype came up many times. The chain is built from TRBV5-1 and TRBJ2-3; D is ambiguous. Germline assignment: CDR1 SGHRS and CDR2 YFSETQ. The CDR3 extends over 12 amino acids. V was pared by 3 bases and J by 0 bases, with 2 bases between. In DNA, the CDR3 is TGCGCCAGCAGCTGGAGCACAGATACGCAGTATTTT. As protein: CASSWSTDTQYF.

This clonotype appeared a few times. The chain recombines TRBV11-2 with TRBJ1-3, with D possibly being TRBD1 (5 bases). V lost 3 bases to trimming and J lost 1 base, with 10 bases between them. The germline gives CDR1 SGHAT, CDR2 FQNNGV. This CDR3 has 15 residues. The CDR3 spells CASSFLSGSGNTIYF. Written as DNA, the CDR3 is TGTGCCAGCAGCTTTCTTTCAGGGTCTGGAAACACCATATATTTT.

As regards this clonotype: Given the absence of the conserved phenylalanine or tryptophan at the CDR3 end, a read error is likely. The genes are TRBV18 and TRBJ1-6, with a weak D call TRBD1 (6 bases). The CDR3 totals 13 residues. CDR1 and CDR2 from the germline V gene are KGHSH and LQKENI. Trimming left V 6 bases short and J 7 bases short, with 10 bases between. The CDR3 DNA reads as TGTGCCAGCTCGCCTGACAGGAATTCACCCCTCCACCTT. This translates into CASSPDRNSPLHL.

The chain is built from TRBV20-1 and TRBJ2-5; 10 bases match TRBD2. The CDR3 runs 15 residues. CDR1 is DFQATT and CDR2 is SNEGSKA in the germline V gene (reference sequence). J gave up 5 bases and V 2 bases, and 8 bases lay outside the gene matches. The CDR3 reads CSARSASSGSETQYF. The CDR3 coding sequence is TGCAGTGCTAGATCGGCTTCTAGCGGGAGCGAGACCCAGTACTTC.

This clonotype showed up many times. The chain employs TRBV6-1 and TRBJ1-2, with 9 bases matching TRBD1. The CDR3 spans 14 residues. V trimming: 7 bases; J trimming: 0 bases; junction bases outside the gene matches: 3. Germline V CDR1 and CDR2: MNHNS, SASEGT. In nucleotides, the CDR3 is TGTGCCAGCACTCGGACAGGGGCTAACTATGGCTACACCTTC. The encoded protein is CASTRTGANYGYTF.

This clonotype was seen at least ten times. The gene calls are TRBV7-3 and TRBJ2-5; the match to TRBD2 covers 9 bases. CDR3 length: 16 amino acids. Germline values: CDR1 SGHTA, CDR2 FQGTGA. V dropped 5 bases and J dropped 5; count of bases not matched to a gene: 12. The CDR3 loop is CASSPGLLAGLETQYF. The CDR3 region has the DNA TGTGCCAGCAGCCCCGGCCTCCTAGCGGGATTGGAGACCCAGTACTTC.

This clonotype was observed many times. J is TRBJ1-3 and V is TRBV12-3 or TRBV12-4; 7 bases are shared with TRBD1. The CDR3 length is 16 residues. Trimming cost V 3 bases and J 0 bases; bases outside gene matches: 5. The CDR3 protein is CASSFATGSSGNTIYF. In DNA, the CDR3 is TGTGCCAGCAGTTTCGCGACAGGGAGCTCTGGAAACACCATATATTTT.

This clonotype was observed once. In DNA form, the CDR3 reads TGTGCCAGCAGTGCCTTCCGGGTTGCTTTCTTT. Its protein is CASSAFRVAFF. The rearrangement links TRBV25-1 to TRBJ1-1; no clear D. Germline V gives CDR1 MGHDK, CDR2 SYGVNS. The ends were cut back, 4 bases at V and 11 bases at J, with 11 bases in the middle. The CDR3 totals 11 residues.

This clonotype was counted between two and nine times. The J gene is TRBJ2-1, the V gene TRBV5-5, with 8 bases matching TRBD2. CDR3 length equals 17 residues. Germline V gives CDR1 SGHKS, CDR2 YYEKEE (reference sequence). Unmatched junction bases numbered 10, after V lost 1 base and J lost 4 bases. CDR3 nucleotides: TGTGCCAGCAGCTTGTTACCGGGCGGGGGGATATACAATGAGCAGTTCTTC. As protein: CASSLLPGGGIYNEQFF.

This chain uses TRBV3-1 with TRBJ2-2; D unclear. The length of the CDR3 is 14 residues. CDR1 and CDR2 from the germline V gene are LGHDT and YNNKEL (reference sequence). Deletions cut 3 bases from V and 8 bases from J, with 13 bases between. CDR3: CASSHRALTGELFF. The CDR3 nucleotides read TGTGCCAGCAGCCACCGGGCCTTGACAGGGGAGCTGTTTTTT.

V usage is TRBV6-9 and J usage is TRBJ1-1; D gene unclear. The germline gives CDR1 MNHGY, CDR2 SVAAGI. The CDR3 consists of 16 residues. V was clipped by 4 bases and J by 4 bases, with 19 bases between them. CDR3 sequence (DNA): TGTGCCAGCAGTTCCAGCGTGGAAAGGACGAGCACTGAAGCTTTCTTT. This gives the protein CASSSSVERTSTEAFF.

The CDR3 reads CAWRKGRAREDYGYTF. In nucleotides, the CDR3 is TGTGCCTGGAGGAAAGGAAGAGCGAGGGAGGACTATGGCTACACCTTC. The gene calls are TRBV30 and TRBJ1-2; unclear D gene. The length of the CDR3 is 16 residues. V lost 3 bases and J 3 bases, leaving 20 bases between the germline ends. The germline CDR1 and CDR2 sequences are GTSNPN and SVGIG (reference sequence).

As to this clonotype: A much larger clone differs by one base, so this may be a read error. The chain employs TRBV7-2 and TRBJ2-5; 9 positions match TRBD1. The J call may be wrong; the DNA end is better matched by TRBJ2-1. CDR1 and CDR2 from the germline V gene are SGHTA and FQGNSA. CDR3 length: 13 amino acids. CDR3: CASSDPQGARQFF. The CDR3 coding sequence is TGTGCCAGCAGCGATCCACAGGGGGCTCGGCAGTTCTTC.

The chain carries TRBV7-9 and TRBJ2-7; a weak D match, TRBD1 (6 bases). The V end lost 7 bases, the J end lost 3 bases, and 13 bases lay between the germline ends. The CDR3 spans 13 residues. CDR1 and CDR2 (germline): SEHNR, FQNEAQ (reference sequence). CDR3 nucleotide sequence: TGTGCCAGCAACCCTGGACAGAACTACGAGCAGTACTTC. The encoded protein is CASNPGQNYEQYF.

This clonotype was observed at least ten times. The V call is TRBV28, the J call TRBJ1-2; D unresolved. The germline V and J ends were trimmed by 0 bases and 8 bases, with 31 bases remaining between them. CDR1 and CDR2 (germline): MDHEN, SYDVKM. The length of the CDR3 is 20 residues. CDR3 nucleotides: TGTGCCAGCAGTTTATGGTTGGTTCGGGCGTTTCCAGCAATCCGATGGGGCTACACCTTC. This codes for CASSLWLVRAFPAIRWGYTF.

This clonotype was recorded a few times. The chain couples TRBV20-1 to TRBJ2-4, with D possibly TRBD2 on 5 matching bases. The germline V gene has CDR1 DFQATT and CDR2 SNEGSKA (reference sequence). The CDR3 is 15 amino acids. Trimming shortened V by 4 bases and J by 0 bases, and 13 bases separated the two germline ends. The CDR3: CSAIRTALAKNIQYF. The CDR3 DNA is TGCAGTGCTATCAGGACTGCACTAGCCAAAAACATTCAGTACTTC.

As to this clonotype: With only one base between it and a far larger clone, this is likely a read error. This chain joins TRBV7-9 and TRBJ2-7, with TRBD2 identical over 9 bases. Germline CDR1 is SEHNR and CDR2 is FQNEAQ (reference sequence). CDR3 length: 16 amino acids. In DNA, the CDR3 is TGTGTCAGCAGCTTAGCGAGTGCGGGAGGGCCGGGCGAGCAGTACTTC. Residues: CVSSLASAGGPGEQYF. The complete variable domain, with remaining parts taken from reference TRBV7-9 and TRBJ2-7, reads DTGVSQNPRHKITKRGQNVTFRCDPISEHNRLYWYRQTLGQGPEFLTYFQNEAQLEKSRLLSDRFSAERPKGSFSTLEIQRTEQGDSAMYLCVSSLASAGGPGEQYFGPGTRLTVT.

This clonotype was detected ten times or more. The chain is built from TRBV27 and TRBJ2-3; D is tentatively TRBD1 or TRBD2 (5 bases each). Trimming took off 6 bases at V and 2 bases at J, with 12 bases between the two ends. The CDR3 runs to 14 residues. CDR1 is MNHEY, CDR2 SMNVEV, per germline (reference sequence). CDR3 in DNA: TGTGCCAGCAGGAATGAGGGGAACACAGATACGCAGTATTTT. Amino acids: CASRNEGNTDTQYF.